These 31 T cell receptor beta chains originate from one sample sequenced in a study of shared clonotypes between healthy human individuals. Sequenced by immunoSEQ multiplex PCR; TCRdb stores in-frame clones only, minus some. The table includes about 1.5 million clones, more than 95% detected once. The sample consisted of naive CD4+ T cells sorted from blood. Subset described: CD45RA+ positively selected. The receptors stem from a man aged 30 to 45 in good health.

The CDR3 is CASSPWGGEKLFF. CDR3 bases: TGTGCCAGCAGCCCGTGGGGGGGTGAAAAACTGTTTTTT. This chain uses TRBV5-5 with TRBJ1-4, with D perhaps matching TRBD1 (5 bases). Germline CDR1 reads SGHKS; CDR2 reads YYEKEE (reference sequence). The CDR3 has 13 amino acids. The V end was cut by 4 bases, the J end by 7 bases, with 11 bases between. The full variable domain, its missing parts supplied by reference TRBV5-5 and TRBJ1-4, is DAGVTQSPTHLIKTRGQQVTLRCSPISGHKSVSWYQQVLGQGPQFIFQYYEKEERGRGNFPDRFSARQFPNYSSELNVNALLLGDSALYLCASSPWGGEKLFFGSGTQLSVL.

The V call is TRBV5-1, the J call TRBJ2-1; no reliable D call. Germline V gene lookup returns CDR1 SGHRS and CDR2 YFSETQ. The CDR3 is 14 residues long. V lost 4 bases and J lost 5, with 13 bases in between. CDR3 sequence reads: CASSPYGRDNEQFF. The CDR3 bases are TGCGCCAGCAGCCCCTACGGTCGGGACAATGAGCAGTTCTTC. The full variable domain, completed using reference TRBV5-1 and TRBJ2-1, is KAGVTQTPRYLIKTRGQQVTLSCSPISGHRSVSWYQQTPGQGLQFLFEYFSETQRNKGNFPGRFSGRQFSNSRSEMNVSTLELGDSALYLCASSPYGRDNEQFFGPGTRLTVL.

The J gene is TRBJ1-2, the V gene TRBV18; a weak D match, TRBD1 (5 bases). The CDR3 is 13 residues long. CDR1 is KGHSH and CDR2 is LQKENI in the germline V gene. V gave up 6 bases and J gave up 8 bases, with 16 bases separating them. The CDR3 protein is CASSDTTALGYTF. CDR3 nucleotides: TGTGCCAGCTCCGACACGACAGCCTTAGGCTACACCTTC.

This chain connects TRBV28 to TRBJ2-1; D gene uncertain. CDR1 and CDR2 from the germline V gene are MDHEN and SYDVKM. Trimming stripped 6 bases from V and 0 bases from J, with 12 bases between. This CDR3 is built from 15 residues. The CDR3 DNA follows: TGTGCCAGCAGCGATGTGGTCGACTCCTACAATGAGCAGTTCTTC. Translated, it gives CASSDVVDSYNEQFF.

The chain joins TRBV7-8 to TRBJ2-7, with D possibly being TRBD1 or TRBD2 (6 bases each). The CDR3 totals 16 residues. Per germline, CDR1 SGHVS and CDR2 FQNEAQ. Trimming pared 3 bases from V and 4 bases from J, leaving 19 bases between. The CDR3 bases are TGTGCCAGCAGCTTTGCCAGGGGAGGTAACAGGTACGAGCAGTACTTC. Protein product: CASSFARGGNRYEQYF.

This chain uses TRBV30 with TRBJ1-2, with 7 bases fitting TRBD1. Germline loops: CDR1 GTSNPN, CDR2 SVGIG (reference sequence). The CDR3 runs 12 residues. The junction had 7 bases not matched to a gene; V was cut back by 5 bases and J by 7 bases. The CDR3 is CAWETGSGGYTF. The CDR3 DNA is TGTGCCTGGGAGACAGGGAGTGGTGGCTACACCTTC.

This clone has just one count. The rearrangement uses TRBV7-9 and TRBJ2-5; 14 bases fit TRBD2. This CDR3 contains 16 residues. Germline V gene data show CDR1 as SEHNR and CDR2 as FQNEAQ (reference sequence). Trimming at V came to 5 bases and at J to 5 bases, leaving 7 bases not matched to a gene. Here the CDR3 DNA reads TGTGCCAGCAGCCTGGGACTAGCGGGAGTCTCTGAGACCCAGTACTTC. Protein: CASSLGLAGVSETQYF.

The chain carries TRBV7-9 and TRBJ1-1, with D unclear. The length of the CDR3 is 14 residues. Trimming left V 2 bases short and J 4 bases short, with 11 bases between. Germline values: CDR1 SEHNR, CDR2 FQNEAQ (reference sequence). The CDR3 DNA follows: TGTGCCAGCAGCTTATTTAGTGTCGGCACTGAAGCTTTCTTT. Residues: CASSLFSVGTEAFF.

This chain's CDR3 is CASRSRGPPREQYF. Written as DNA, the CDR3 is TGTGCCAGCAGGTCCCGGGGGCCACCTAGGGAGCAGTACTTC. This chain connects TRBV7-2 to TRBJ2-7; D may correspond to TRBD1 or TRBD2 (6 bases each). The CDR3 sequence is 14 residues long. Trimming stripped 6 bases from V and 7 bases from J, with 19 bases between. Germline V gene lookup returns CDR1 SGHTA and CDR2 FQGNSA.

The chain links TRBV19 to TRBJ2-5, with D tentatively TRBD1 or TRBD2 (5 bases each). CDR1 is LNHDA and CDR2 is SQIVND in the germline V gene (reference sequence). The CDR3 has 15 residues. The V end lost 6 bases, the J end lost 4 bases, and 18 bases lay between the germline ends. The CDR3 bases are TGTGCCAGTAGCCCTGTTGGGGGAACCCGAGAGACCCAGTACTTC. Translation gives CASSPVGGTRETQYF.

The gene calls are TRBV6-5 and TRBJ2-7, with TRBD1 matching 7 bases. The CDR3 sequence is 15 residues long. Germline V gene sequence: CDR1 MNHEY, CDR2 SVGAGI. V trimming: 5 bases; J trimming: 2 bases; junction bases outside the gene matches: 9. CDR3 in amino acids: CASSRTGQWAYEQYF. DNA for the CDR3: TGTGCCAGCAGTCGAACGGGACAGTGGGCCTACGAGCAGTACTTC.

V and J are TRBV10-2 and TRBJ2-2; D is uncertain. CDR3 length equals 12 residues. Trimming cost V 11 bases and J 5 bases, with 12 bases left between them. In germline, CDR1 is WSHSY, CDR2 SAAADI. The CDR3 spells CAGEARTGELFF. The DNA of the CDR3 is TGCGCCGGCGAGGCCAGGACCGGGGAGCTGTTTTTT.

CDR3 protein: CASSEALTGGWRLMPQHF. In nucleotides, the CDR3 is TGTGCCAGCAGTGAAGCGCTTACAGGGGGTTGGCGGTTAATGCCCCAGCATTTT. The rearrangement links TRBV6-1 to TRBJ1-5; TRBD1 matches at 8 bases. The CDR3 contains 18 residues. Germline CDR1 MNHNS, CDR2 SASEGT. Losses at the gene ends were 0 bases for V and 9 bases for J; bases not matched to a gene: 16.

This clone was picked up one time. This chain joins TRBV19 and TRBJ2-2; no clear D gene. Germline V gene sequence: CDR1 LNHDA, CDR2 SQIVND (reference sequence). Trimming pared 1 base from V and 6 bases from J, leaving 15 bases between. There are 16 residues in the CDR3. In DNA form, the CDR3 reads TGTGCCAGTAGTATAGTAGGATTTTACCCACCCGGGGAGCTGTTTTTT. It specifies CASSIVGFYPPGELFF.

This sequence joins TRBV7-9 and TRBJ1-1, with TRBD1 identical over 7 bases. Germline V gives CDR1 SEHNR, CDR2 FQNEAQ (reference sequence). The J segment lost 8 bases and the V segment lost 5 bases, leaving 8 bases of the junction unmatched. CDR3 size: 13 residues. CDR3 sequence: CASSLHPGQEAFF. For the CDR3, the DNA is TGTGCCAGCAGCCTACATCCGGGACAGGAAGCTTTCTTT.

The table lists this clone with a count of one. V gene TRBV28 combines with J gene TRBJ2-5, with 7 positions matching TRBD2. CDR3 length: 17 residues. Losses at the gene ends were 5 bases for V and 1 base for J; bases not matched to a gene: 13. CDR1 is MDHEN, CDR2 SYDVKM, per germline. Written as DNA, the CDR3 is TGTGCCAGCAGTGGGGTTTGGGCGGGAGCCCTCCAAGAGACCCAGTACTTC. Its protein is CASSGVWAGALQETQYF.

This clone was recorded only once. The chain combines TRBV6-5 with TRBJ2-7; TRBD1 matches at 8 bases. Germline V gives CDR1 MNHEY, CDR2 SVGAGI. This CDR3 has 14 amino acids. V shed 1 base and J 6 bases; nucleotides not matched to a gene: 5. CDR3 DNA sequence: TGTGCCAGCAGTTACTTGGACAGGGTGGCCGAGCAGTACTTC. Amino acid sequence: CASSYLDRVAEQYF.

The CDR3, as DNA: TGTGCCAGCACCGTGGGAGGGACTGTAGGGGACACCGGGGAGCTGTTTTTT. Amino acids: CASTVGGTVGDTGELFF. The chain employs TRBV11-3 and TRBJ2-2, with 7 bases aligning to TRBD2. Germline CDR1 is SGHNT and CDR2 is YENEEA. J lost 3 bases, V lost 7 bases, and 14 bases had no gene match. The CDR3 has 17 residues. Full variable domain (remainder filled in from reference TRBV11-3 and TRBJ2-2): EAGVVQSPRYKIIEKKQPVAFWCNPISGHNTLYWYLQNLGQGPELLIRYENEEAVDDSQLPKDRFSAERLKGVDSTLKIQPAELGDSAVYLCASTVGGTVGDTGELFFGEGSRLTVL.

Remarks on this clone: The same CDR3 arises from other DNA sequences in this sample as well. J is TRBJ2-3 and V is TRBV7-9, with TRBD1 matching 11 bases. J was trimmed by 4 bases and V by 1 base; bases with no gene match: 1. CDR1 and CDR2 (germline): SEHNR, FQNEAQ (reference sequence). This CDR3 has 15 residues. In nucleotides, the CDR3 is TGTGCCAGCAGCTTAGGGACAGGGGGCGCAGATACGCAGTATTTT. As protein: CASSLGTGGADTQYF.

The rearrangement links TRBV5-1 to TRBJ2-1; D remains ambiguous. The CDR3 length is 14 residues. Germline CDR1 and CDR2: SGHRS and YFSETQ. Deletions cut 0 bases from V and 7 bases from J, with 11 bases between. The CDR3 region has the DNA TGCGCCAGCAGCTTGGTCGCCTCGACGAATGAGCAGTTCTTC. Its protein is CASSLVASTNEQFF.

The V gene is TRBV18, the J gene TRBJ2-5; the match to TRBD1 covers 9 bases. Germline V gene data show CDR1 as KGHSH and CDR2 as LQKENI. With V trimmed by 6 bases and J by 3 bases, 11 bases remained unmatched. This CDR3 spans 16 amino acids. CDR3 nucleotide sequence: TGTGCCAGCTCCCCAGTGCCGGGACAGGGCAAAGAGACCCAGTACTTC. It specifies CASSPVPGQGKETQYF.

The chain joins TRBV4-3 to TRBJ2-1; TRBD2 agrees at 8 bases. Germline values: CDR1 LGHNA, CDR2 YSLEER. The CDR3 loop spans 17 amino acids. Unmatched junction bases numbered 12, after V lost 1 base and J lost 7 bases. CDR3 in DNA: TGCGCCAGCAGCCAAGGCGTTACGGGGGGGTTAGGAAATGAGCAGTTCTTC. It translates to CASSQGVTGGLGNEQFF.

The V and J genes are TRBV6-6 and TRBJ1-1, with a possible D match to TRBD1 (6 bases). Germline V lookup: CDR1 MNHNY, CDR2 SVGAGI (reference sequence). V was cut by 5 bases and J by 4 bases, with 11 bases left in between. The CDR3 spans 13 residues. The CDR3 is CASSGGGPTEAFF. DNA for the CDR3: TGTGCCAGCAGTGGGGGCGGGCCCACTGAAGCTTTCTTT.

Worth noting for this clone: The same CDR3 also results from other DNA sequences found in this sample. The chain combines TRBV5-1 with TRBJ2-5; D is possibly TRBD1 or TRBD2 (5 bases each). Germline values: CDR1 SGHRS, CDR2 YFSETQ. Between the trimmed V and J ends, which lost 0 bases and 3 bases, there was a span of 9 bases. This CDR3 has 14 amino acids. The CDR3 loop is CASSLGQGEETQYF. CDR3 nucleotide sequence: TGCGCCAGCAGCTTGGGTCAGGGAGAAGAGACCCAGTACTTC.

This clone came up a few times. The V gene is TRBV6-6, the J gene TRBJ1-1; 7 bases are shared with TRBD1. Germline V gene lookup returns CDR1 MNHNY and CDR2 SVGAGI (reference sequence). Unmatched junction bases numbered 5, after V lost 6 bases and J lost 1 base. The length of the CDR3 is 14 residues. CDR3 in DNA: TGTGCCAGCAGGGGGGGACAGAGGAACACTGAAGCTTTCTTT. This translates into CASRGGQRNTEAFF.

The sample holds a few counts of this clone. V and J are TRBV5-1 and TRBJ2-2; TRBD1 aligns across 10 bases. V was clipped by 7 bases and J by 3 bases; unmatched bases: 3. There are 14 residues in the CDR3. CDR1 is SGHRS and CDR2 is YFSETQ in the germline V gene. In nucleotides, the CDR3 is TGCGCCAGCGATGGACAGGGGGACACCGGGGAGCTGTTTTTT. This encodes CASDGQGDTGELFF.

This sequence joins TRBV28 and TRBJ2-1, with D uncertain. V was trimmed by 9 bases and J by 8 bases, leaving 11 bases between them. The length of the CDR3 is 11 residues. CDR1 MDHEN and CDR2 SYDVKM come from the germline V gene. The CDR3 protein is CARNKQDEQFF. The DNA of the CDR3 is TGTGCCAGAAACAAGCAGGATGAGCAGTTCTTC.

This rearrangement joins TRBV18 to TRBJ2-1, with a tentative D call TRBD2 (5 bases). Trimming left V 0 bases short and J 2 bases short, with 8 bases between. The CDR3 runs to 15 residues. CDR1 is KGHSH, CDR2 LQKENI, per germline. In nucleotides, the CDR3 is TGTGCCAGCTCACCACCGTCAGCGGCCTACAATGAGCAGTTCTTC. It translates to CASSPPSAAYNEQFF.

A note on this clone: Other DNA sequences in this specimen translate into the identical CDR3. The chain couples TRBV5-1 to TRBJ2-2, with TRBD2 matching 12 bases. Germline assignment: CDR1 SGHRS and CDR2 YFSETQ. Trimming removed 2 bases from V and 4 bases from J; junction bases left unmatched: 3. The CDR3 extends over 16 amino acids. The CDR3 sequence is CASSFGLAGSTGELFF. The CDR3 DNA is TGCGCCAGCAGCTTCGGACTAGCGGGAAGCACCGGGGAGCTGTTTTTT.

This chain uses TRBV27 with TRBJ1-5, with TRBD1 matching over 7 bases. Germline lookup yields CDR1 MNHEY and CDR2 SMNVEV (reference sequence). V was pared by 5 bases and J by 6 bases, with 10 bases of the junction left unmatched. The CDR3 covers 15 residues. CDR3 nucleotide sequence: TGTGCCAGCAGTGTCGACCGACAGGGTACTCAGCCCCAGCATTTT. Translated, it gives CASSVDRQGTQPQHF.

The J gene is TRBJ2-7, the V gene TRBV10-3, with 7 bases identical to TRBD1. The V gene end was trimmed by 0 bases and the J gene end by 2 bases; junction bases not matched to a gene: 4. The CDR3 contains 15 residues. The V gene's germline CDR1 is ENHRY and CDR2 SYGVKD. CDR3 amino acids: CAISESFDRAYEQYF. CDR3 DNA: TGTGCCATCAGTGAGTCCTTCGACAGGGCCTACGAGCAGTACTTC.